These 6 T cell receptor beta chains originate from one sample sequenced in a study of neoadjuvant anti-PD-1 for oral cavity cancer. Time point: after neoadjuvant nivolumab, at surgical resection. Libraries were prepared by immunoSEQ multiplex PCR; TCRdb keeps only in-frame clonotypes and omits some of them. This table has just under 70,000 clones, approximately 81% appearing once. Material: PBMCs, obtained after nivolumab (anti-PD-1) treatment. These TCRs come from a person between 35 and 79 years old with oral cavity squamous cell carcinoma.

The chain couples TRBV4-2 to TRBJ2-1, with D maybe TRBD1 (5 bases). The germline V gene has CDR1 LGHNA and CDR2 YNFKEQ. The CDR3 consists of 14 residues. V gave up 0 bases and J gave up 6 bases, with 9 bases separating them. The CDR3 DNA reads TGTGCCAGCAGCCAAGATTATAGGGGCAATGAGCAGTTCTTC. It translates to CASSQDYRGNEQFF.

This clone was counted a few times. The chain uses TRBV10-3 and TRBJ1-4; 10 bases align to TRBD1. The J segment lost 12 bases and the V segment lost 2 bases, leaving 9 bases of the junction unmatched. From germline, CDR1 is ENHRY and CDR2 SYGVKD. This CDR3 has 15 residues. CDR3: CAISEAGQGLRELFF. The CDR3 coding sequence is TGTGCCATCAGTGAGGCGGGACAGGGGCTTCGGGAACTGTTTTTT.

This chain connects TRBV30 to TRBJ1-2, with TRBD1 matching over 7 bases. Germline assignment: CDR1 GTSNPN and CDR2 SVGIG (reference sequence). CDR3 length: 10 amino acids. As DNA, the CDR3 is TGTGCAACAGGGGAAGTGGGCTACACCTTC. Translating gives CATGEVGYTF.

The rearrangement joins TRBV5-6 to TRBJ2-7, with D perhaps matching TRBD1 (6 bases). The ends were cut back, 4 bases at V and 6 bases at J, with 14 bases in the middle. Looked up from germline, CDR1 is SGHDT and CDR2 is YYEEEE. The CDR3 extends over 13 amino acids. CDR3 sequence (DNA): TGTGCCAGCAGCCCGTACAGGGTCGGCGAGCAGTACTTC. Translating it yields CASSPYRVGEQYF. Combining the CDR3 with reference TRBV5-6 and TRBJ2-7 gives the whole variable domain DAGVTQSPTHLIKTRGQQVTLRCSPKSGHDTVSWYQQALGQGPQFIFQYYEEEERQRGNFPDRFSGHQFPNYSSELNVNALLLGDSALYLCASSPYRVGEQYFGPGTRLTVT.

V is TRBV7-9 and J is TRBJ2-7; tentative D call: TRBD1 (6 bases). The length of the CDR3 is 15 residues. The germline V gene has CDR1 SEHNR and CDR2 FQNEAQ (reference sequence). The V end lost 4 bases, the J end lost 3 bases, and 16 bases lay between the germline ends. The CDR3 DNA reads TGTGCCAGCAGCTCTCCCCGGGACATCTACTACGAGCAGTACTTC. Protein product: CASSSPRDIYYEQYF.

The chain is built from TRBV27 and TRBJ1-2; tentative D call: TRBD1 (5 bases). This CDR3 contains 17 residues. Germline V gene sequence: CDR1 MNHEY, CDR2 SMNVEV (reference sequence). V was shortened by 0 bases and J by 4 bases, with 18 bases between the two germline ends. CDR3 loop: CASSLSGDSRGGYGYTF. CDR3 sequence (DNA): TGTGCCAGCAGTTTATCAGGGGACTCTCGAGGAGGCTATGGCTACACCTTC.